This T cell receptor beta chain was captured in a study of blood T cell repertoires in COVID-19. Study-level information: The United States, Italy and Spain supplied acute and convalescent COVID-19 samples. In each case, the material was cDNA or gDNA derived from T cells, B-cell-depleted T cells, or PBMCs.

Original analysis: Estimated nucleated cell counts came from reference gene primer amplification. Produced via immunoSEQ multiplex PCR; TCRdb's table is partial and in-frame only. That table is the source of V, J and clone size, and D and trimming were worked out from the DNA. Seen here are 7,000 to 9,500 clones, 86% observed once, and the top ten hold roughly 8%. The ends lost 7 bases at V and 9 bases at J; junction bases unmatched: 15. CDR1 and CDR2 from the germline V gene are SGHDT and YYEEEE. The CDR3 sequence is 15 residues long. This receptor was taken from a human donor in a cohort sampled during active COVID-19. The chain recombines TRBV5-6 with TRBJ2-1, with 8 bases fitting TRBD1. The sequenced sample consisted of peripheral blood. CDR3 loop: CASRIHGQGAGEQFF. The CDR3 DNA sequence: TGTGCCAGCCGCATTCACGGGCAGGGGGCTGGTGAGCAGTTCTTC.